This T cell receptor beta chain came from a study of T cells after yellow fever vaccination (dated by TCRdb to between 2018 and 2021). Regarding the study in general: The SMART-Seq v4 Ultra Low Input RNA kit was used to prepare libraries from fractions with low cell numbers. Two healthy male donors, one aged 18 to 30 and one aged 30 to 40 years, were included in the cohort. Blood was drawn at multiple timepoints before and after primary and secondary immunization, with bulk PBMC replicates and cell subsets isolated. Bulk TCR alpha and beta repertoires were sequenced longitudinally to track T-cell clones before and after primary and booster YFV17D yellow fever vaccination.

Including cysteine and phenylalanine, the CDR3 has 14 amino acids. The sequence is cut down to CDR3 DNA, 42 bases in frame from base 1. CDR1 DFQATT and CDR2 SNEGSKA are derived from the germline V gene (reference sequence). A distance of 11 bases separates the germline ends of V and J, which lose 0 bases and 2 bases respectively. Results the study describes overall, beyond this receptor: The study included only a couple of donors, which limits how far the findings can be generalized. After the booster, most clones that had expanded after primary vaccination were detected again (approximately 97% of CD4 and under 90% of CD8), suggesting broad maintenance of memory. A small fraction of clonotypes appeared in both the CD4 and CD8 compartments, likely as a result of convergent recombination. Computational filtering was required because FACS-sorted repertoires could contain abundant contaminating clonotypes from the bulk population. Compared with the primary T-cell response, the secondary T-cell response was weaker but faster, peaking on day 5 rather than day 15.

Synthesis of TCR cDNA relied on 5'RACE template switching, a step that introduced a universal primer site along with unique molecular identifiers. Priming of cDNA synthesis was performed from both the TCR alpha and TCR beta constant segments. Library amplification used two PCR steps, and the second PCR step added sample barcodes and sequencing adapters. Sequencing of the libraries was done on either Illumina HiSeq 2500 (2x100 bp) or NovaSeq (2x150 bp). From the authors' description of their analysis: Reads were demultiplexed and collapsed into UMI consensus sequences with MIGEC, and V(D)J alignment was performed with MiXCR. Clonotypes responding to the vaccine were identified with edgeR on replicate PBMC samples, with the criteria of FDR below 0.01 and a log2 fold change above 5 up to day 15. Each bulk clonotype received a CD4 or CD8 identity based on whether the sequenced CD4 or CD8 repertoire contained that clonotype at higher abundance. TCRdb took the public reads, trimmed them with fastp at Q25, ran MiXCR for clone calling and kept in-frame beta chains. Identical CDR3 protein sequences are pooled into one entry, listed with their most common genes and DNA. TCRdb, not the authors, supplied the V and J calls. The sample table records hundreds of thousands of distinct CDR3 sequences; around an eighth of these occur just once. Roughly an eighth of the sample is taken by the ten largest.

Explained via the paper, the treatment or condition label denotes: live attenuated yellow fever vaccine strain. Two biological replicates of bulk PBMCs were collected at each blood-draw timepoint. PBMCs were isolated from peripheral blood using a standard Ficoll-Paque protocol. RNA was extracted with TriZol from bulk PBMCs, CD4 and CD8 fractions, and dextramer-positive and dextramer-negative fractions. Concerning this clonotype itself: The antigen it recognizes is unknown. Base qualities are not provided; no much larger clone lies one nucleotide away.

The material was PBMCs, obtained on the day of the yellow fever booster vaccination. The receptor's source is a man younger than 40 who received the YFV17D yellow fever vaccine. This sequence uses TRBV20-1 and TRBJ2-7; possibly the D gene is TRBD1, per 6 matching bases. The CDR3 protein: CSAREGQSTYEQYF. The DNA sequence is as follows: TGCAGTGCTAGAGAAGGACAGAGTACCTACGAGCAGTACTTC.